This is a list of T cell receptor beta chains from one sample in a study of cytomegalovirus exposure and HLA in healthy donors. Assay: immunoSEQ multiplex PCR; the TCRdb copy retains only in-frame clones and omits some. This table holds about 79,000 clones, about 68% found once. Input material: PBMCs. The receptors come from a woman between 45 and 65 years old in good health and CMV-seropositive. CDR3s include the opening cysteine and the closing phenylalanine or tryptophan. The order of the fields is CDR3 length, V gene, CDR3 protein.

cdr3_length: 13; v_call: TRBV19; cdr3_aa: CASSATGTTEAFF
cdr3_length: 14; v_call: TRBV6-1; cdr3_aa: CASSGVTSGNTIYF
cdr3_length: 12; v_call: TRBV5-1; cdr3_aa: CASSSTDYGYTF
cdr3_length: 13; v_call: TRBV6-5; cdr3_aa: CASSLGQFYGYTF
cdr3_length: 14; v_call: TRBV2; cdr3_aa: CASIETGMGNEQFF
cdr3_length: 16; v_call: TRBV9; cdr3_aa: CASSVGIADSPYGYTF
cdr3_length: 15; v_call: TRBV7-9; cdr3_aa: CASSWTGGGRYGYTF
cdr3_length: 15; v_call: TRBV18; cdr3_aa: CASSLLQGPDQPQHF
cdr3_length: 14; v_call: TRBV19; cdr3_aa: CASVSRPEYSPLHF
cdr3_length: 14; v_call: TRBV27; cdr3_aa: CASRTGFGYSPLHF
cdr3_length: 12; v_call: TRBV5-6; cdr3_aa: CASSLGGYEQYF
cdr3_length: 15; v_call: TRBV9; cdr3_aa: CASSVAGGLEQPQHF
cdr3_length: 11; v_call: TRBV6-1; cdr3_aa: CAARLQGGYTF
cdr3_length: 13; v_call: TRBV11-2; cdr3_aa: CASSYSGAHEAFF
cdr3_length: 15; v_call: TRBV18; cdr3_aa: CASSLAGGLTDTQYF
cdr3_length: 15; v_call: TRBV4-1; cdr3_aa: CASSQYTGGTGELFF
cdr3_length: 14; v_call: TRBV5-1; cdr3_aa: CASSLRTGYDEQYF
cdr3_length: 15; v_call: TRBV7-9; cdr3_aa: CASSSGQGISEKLFF
cdr3_length: 13; v_call: TRBV10-1; cdr3_aa: CASSYQGAGTQYF
cdr3_length: 15; v_call: TRBV5-6; cdr3_aa: CASSTGTANTGELFF
cdr3_length: 17; v_call: TRBV5-3; cdr3_aa: CARSWDSFFLRGDEQFF
cdr3_length: 15; v_call: TRBV7-3; cdr3_aa: CASSLRQGHQETQYF
cdr3_length: 20; v_call: TRBV5-8; cdr3_aa: CATRGWGRRMKSSYNSPLHF
cdr3_length: 14; v_call: TRBV19; cdr3_aa: CASSIGGFGQPQHF
cdr3_length: 14; v_call: TRBV18; cdr3_aa: CASSPSGGPTEAFF
cdr3_length: 13; v_call: TRBV7-9; cdr3_aa: CASSLGSGNGYTF
cdr3_length: 16; v_call: TRBV9; cdr3_aa: CASSPRVAGLPDTQYF
cdr3_length: 13; v_call: TRBV28; cdr3_aa: CASSLRRVYGYTF
cdr3_length: 11; v_call: TRBV20-1; cdr3_aa: CGLGQHYGYTF
cdr3_length: 16; v_call: TRBV7-3; cdr3_aa: CASSPSVRRGSTEAFF
cdr3_length: 13; v_call: TRBV19; cdr3_aa: CASTRASNTEAFF
cdr3_length: 15; v_call: TRBV4-1; cdr3_aa: CASSQDSGGWETQYF
cdr3_length: 14; v_call: TRBV9; cdr3_aa: CASSVGSMLETQYF
cdr3_length: 17; v_call: TRBV15; cdr3_aa: CATSRDQGGGAQDTQYF
cdr3_length: 15; v_call: TRBV14; cdr3_aa: CASSQDRSRTDTQYF
cdr3_length: 14; v_call: TRBV2; cdr3_aa: CASSGTGDYQPQHF
cdr3_length: 14; v_call: TRBV7-6; cdr3_aa: CASSVGGQATEAFF
cdr3_length: 14; v_call: TRBV9; cdr3_aa: CASSLTYRGETQYF
cdr3_length: 17; v_call: TRBV19; cdr3_aa: CASSPRTGGSNMQPQHF
cdr3_length: 15; v_call: TRBV9; cdr3_aa: CASSVSGAHGNTIYF
cdr3_length: 15; v_call: TRBV27; cdr3_aa: CASSWTGKGDTEAFF
cdr3_length: 14; v_call: TRBV9; cdr3_aa: CASSVAGQGYGYTF
cdr3_length: 16; v_call: TRBV7-2; cdr3_aa: CASSPTSGGAGETQYF
cdr3_length: 15; v_call: TRBV5-1; cdr3_aa: CASSLGRRKREPQHF
cdr3_length: 16; v_call: TRBV4-1; cdr3_aa: CASSHYSQSSYNEQFF
cdr3_length: 16; v_call: TRBV9; cdr3_aa: CASSVELAGGTGELFF
cdr3_length: 14; v_call: TRBV7-9; cdr3_aa: CASSLLQGREKLFF
cdr3_length: 17; v_call: TRBV15; cdr3_aa: CATTRRWGGAGANVLTF
cdr3_length: 15; v_call: TRBV6-5; cdr3_aa: CASRFDRYSNQPQHF
cdr3_length: 12; v_call: TRBV13; cdr3_aa: CASRGQGYEQYF
cdr3_length: 13; v_call: TRBV5-1; cdr3_aa: CASRAETGNTIYF
cdr3_length: 15; v_call: TRBV28; cdr3_aa: CASSSGTGEVNEQFF
cdr3_length: 15; v_call: TRBV27; cdr3_aa: CASSLLGGMVYEQYF